Presented here are 25 T cell receptor beta chains from one specimen sequenced in a study of Graves' ophthalmopathy and Graves' hyperthyroidism. Investigators amplified TCR beta CDR3 regions from RNA transcripts. HTBI primers primed a first-round RT-PCR, and a second-round multiplex PCR followed. TCRdb re-called the multiplex PCR reads with MiXCR, one entry per CDR3 protein. The sample lists 45,000 to 60,000 distinct CDR3 sequences; about half were seen once. The sequenced material came from peripheral blood. The receptors were gathered from an adult woman with Graves' ophthalmopathy.

This rearrangement joins TRBV10-3 to TRBJ2-3; no clear D. Germline CDR1 and CDR2: ENHRY and SYGVKD. This CDR3 contains 16 residues. Trimming removed 5 bases at V and 2 bases at J, with 17 bases between. In nucleotides, the CDR3 is TGTGCCATCAGTCGTACCTCGAGGAAATACACAGATACGCAGTATTTT. This encodes CAISRTSRKYTDTQYF.

Details on this clonotype: The CDR3 end shows no conserved phenylalanine or tryptophan, and so a read error is likely. It is unclear where the CDR3 begins or ends on the DNA, so no DNA is shown, and the CDR3 is as TCRdb lists it. The genes are TRBV6-4 and TRBJ2-6. The germline V gene has CDR1 MRHNA and CDR2 SNTAGT. The CDR3 adds up to 15 amino acids, both ends counted. This chain's CDR3 is CASSEDSSGANVLVL.

The chain links TRBV7-2 to TRBJ2-7, with D hard to call. The length of the CDR3 is 11 residues. Germline values: CDR1 SGHTA, CDR2 FQGNSA. Trimming stripped 1 base from V and 7 bases from J, with 5 bases between. In nucleotides, the CDR3 is TGTGCCAGCAGCTTAGTGGAGGAGCAGTACTTC. As protein: CASSLVEEQYF.

Notes on this clonotype: The missing conserved phenylalanine or tryptophan at the end of this CDR3 makes a read error likely. V is TRBV5-6 and J is TRBJ1-6; 9 nucleotides agree with TRBD1. This CDR3 spans 14 amino acids. The germline gives CDR1 SGHDT, CDR2 YYEEEE. Losses at the gene ends were 1 base for V and 8 bases for J; bases not matched to a gene: 1. CDR3 in amino acids: CASSLRTGDSPLHS. The DNA of the CDR3 is TGTGCCAGCAGCTTGAGGACAGGGGATTCACCCCTCCACTCT.

This clonotype was seen at least ten times. This chain uses TRBV13 with TRBJ1-3; D gene ambiguous. Germline V CDR1 and CDR2: PRHDT, FYEKMQ (reference sequence). Trimming removed 2 bases at V and 4 bases at J, with 9 bases between. The CDR3 is 14 amino acids. The CDR3 spells CASSLREAGNTIYF. DNA for the CDR3: TGTGCCAGCAGCTTAAGGGAAGCGGGAAACACCATATATTTT.

The gene calls are TRBV20-1 and TRBJ2-3; D gene uncertain. The CDR3 extends over 8 amino acids. Germline V gene data show CDR1 as DFQATT and CDR2 as SNEGSKA (reference sequence). The CDR3, as DNA: TGCAGCGCAGATACGCAGTATTTT. Protein: CSADTQYF.

This clonotype was counted at least ten times. The V and J genes are TRBV12-3 or TRBV12-4 and TRBJ1-5, with a tentative D call TRBD1 (6 bases). Trimming cost V 2 bases and J 5 bases, with 13 bases left between them. The CDR3 length is 15 residues. The CDR3 region is CASSLIGDIHQPQHF. DNA of the CDR3: TGTGCCAGCAGTTTAATAGGGGACATACATCAGCCCCAGCATTTT.

This clonotype was found many times. This chain connects TRBV7-9 to TRBJ2-1; D possibly uses TRBD1 or TRBD2 (8 bases each). This CDR3 spans 19 amino acids. Germline V gene data show CDR1 as SEHNR and CDR2 as FQNEAQ (reference sequence). Trimming left V 4 bases short and J 1 base short, with 23 bases between. The CDR3 DNA is TGTGCCAGCAGCTACCTCAGGGGGCGGGCGGGAGGATCCTACAATGAGCAGTTCTTC. Amino acid sequence: CASSYLRGRAGGSYNEQFF.

This clonotype was detected ten times or more. The chain links TRBV3-1 to TRBJ1-4; D gene unclear. The V gene's germline CDR1 is LGHDT and CDR2 YNNKEL (reference sequence). Between the trimmed V and J ends, which lost 3 bases and 3 bases, there was a span of 8 bases. CDR3 length equals 14 residues. The DNA for the CDR3 is TGTGCCAGCAGCCAGTGGGCCTCTAATGAAAAACTGTTTTTT. It codes for CASSQWASNEKLFF.

A remark on this clonotype: Given the absence of the conserved phenylalanine or tryptophan at the CDR3 end, a read error is likely. The V call is TRBV7-8, the J call TRBJ2-2, with D hard to call. CDR1 SGHVS and CDR2 FQNEAQ come from the germline V gene. The CDR3 extends over 13 amino acids. The CDR3 loop is CASSLMAVGELFL. The DNA of the CDR3 is TGCGCCAGCAGCTTAATGGCTGTCGGGGAGCTGTTTCTT.

This clonotype was seen at least ten times. The chain recombines TRBV6-1 with TRBJ2-5, with 12 bases identical to TRBD2. CDR3 size: 16 residues. The ends lost 4 bases at V and 4 bases at J; junction bases unmatched: 7. CDR1 and CDR2 (germline): MNHNS, SASEGT. The CDR3 sequence is CASSASGTSGSETQYF. CDR3 DNA sequence: TGTGCCAGCAGTGCCTCCGGGACTAGCGGGTCAGAGACCCAGTACTTC.

The count of this clonotype is one. This chain links TRBV28 with TRBJ1-5; TRBD1 agrees at 9 bases. With 10 bases clipped from V and 3 bases from J, the junction kept 10 bases outside the gene matches. The CDR3 runs to 15 residues. CDR1 and CDR2 from the germline V gene are MDHEN and SYDVKM. CDR3 bases: TGTGCCATCAAGGACAGGGGAGGGATCAATCAGCCCCAGCATTTT. Translated: CAIKDRGGINQPQHF.

This clonotype has just a few counts. This may be a read error, as it is one base from a much larger clone. The rearrangement links TRBV6-2 or TRBV6-3 to TRBJ1-5, with D possibly TRBD1 on 5 matching bases. Germline CDR1 and CDR2: MNHEY and SVGEGT. The CDR3 length is 14 residues. Trimming removed 5 bases from V and 7 bases from J, with 15 bases in between. CDR3 DNA: TGTGCCAGCAGTCCCCTCGACTGGGGGCAGCCCCAGCATTTT. It encodes CASSPLDWGQPQHF.

A remark on this clonotype: A junction end diverges from the germline sequence, so it may reflect a read error. The gene calls are TRBV20-1 and TRBJ2-1; TRBD2 might be the D (6 bases). The germline V gene encodes CDR1 DFQATT and CDR2 SNEGSKA (reference sequence). The CDR3 runs 13 residues. The CDR3 region is CSTIGGSYNEQVF. The CDR3 DNA reads TGCAGTACTATAGGAGGGTCCTACAATGAGCAGGTCTTC.

For this clonotype: At one end the junction does not follow the germline gene, possibly because of a read error. The chain joins TRBV7-9 to TRBJ1-1; D remains unclear. Germline V gene lookup returns CDR1 SEHNR and CDR2 FQNEAQ (reference sequence). The CDR3 covers 12 residues. The chain's CDR3 is CVSSPMGFEAFF. The CDR3 coding sequence is TGTGTCAGCAGTCCGATGGGGTTTGAAGCTTTCTTT. Full variable domain (outside the CDR3, taken from reference TRBV7-9 and TRBJ1-1): DTGVSQNPRHKITKRGQNVTFRCDPISEHNRLYWYRQTLGQGPEFLTYFQNEAQLEKSRLLSDRFSAERPKGSFSTLEIQRTEQGDSAMYLCVSSPMGFEAFFGQGTRLTVV.

This clonotype was found a few times. This chain connects TRBV29-1 to TRBJ1-2; D not resolved. This CDR3 comprises 12 residues. Trimming cost V 6 bases and J 2 bases, with 10 bases left between them. CDR1 is SQVTM and CDR2 is ANQGSEA in the germline V gene. The CDR3 DNA reads TGCAGCGTGGTTGTTCACAACTATGGCTACACCTTC. The encoded protein is CSVVVHNYGYTF.

This clonotype was observed at least ten times. The gene calls are TRBV20-1 and TRBJ2-3; the D is unclear. Trimming left V 5 bases short and J 0 bases short, with 9 bases between. Germline CDR1 reads DFQATT; CDR2 reads SNEGSKA (reference sequence). The length of the CDR3 is 13 residues. This CDR3 reads CSAPVPSTDTQYF. CDR3 bases: TGCAGTGCTCCCGTCCCGAGCACAGATACGCAGTATTTT.

The chain couples TRBV10-3 to TRBJ2-7; 10 nucleotides align to TRBD2. The germline CDR1 and CDR2 sequences are ENHRY and SYGVKD. J gave up 0 bases and V 2 bases, and 1 base lay outside the gene matches. This CDR3 has 15 amino acids. The CDR3 DNA is TGTGCCATCAGTGAGCCTAGCGGGAGCTCCTACGAGCAGTACTTC. Protein sequence: CAISEPSGSSYEQYF.

Many counts were recorded for this clonotype. The chain couples TRBV6-4 to TRBJ2-2; 9 nucleotides align to TRBD1. Germline loops: CDR1 MRHNA, CDR2 SNTAGT. J gave up 3 bases and V 0 bases, and 2 bases lay outside the gene matches. The CDR3 extends over 16 amino acids. CDR3 bases: TGTGCCAGCAGTGACTCGAGGGACAGGGACACCGGGGAGCTGTTTTTT. Its translation: CASSDSRDRDTGELFF.

This chain links TRBV6-6 with TRBJ1-5, with a possible D match to TRBD1 (6 bases). The CDR3 loop spans 13 amino acids. Germline V gives CDR1 MNHNY, CDR2 SVGAGI (reference sequence). Deletions cut 8 bases from V and 14 bases from J, with 22 bases between. The CDR3 here is CASWGRERSYEHF. The CDR3 DNA reads as TGTGCCAGCTGGGGGCGGGAGCGATCCTACGAGCATTTT.

This clonotype was seen many times. This chain uses TRBV7-2 with TRBJ1-5; maybe TRBD1 (6 bases). The CDR3 consists of 14 residues. CDR1 SGHTA and CDR2 FQGNSA come from the germline V gene. V lost 10 bases and J lost 3, with 16 bases in between. The CDR3 is CATQRQVNNQPQHF. The CDR3 DNA sequence: TGTGCCACCCAACGACAGGTGAACAATCAGCCCCAGCATTTT. Variable domain in full (rest from reference TRBV7-2 and TRBJ1-5): GAGVSQSPSNKVTEKGKDVELRCDPISGHTALYWYRQSLGQGLEFLIYFQGNSAPDKSGLPSDRFSAERTGGSVSTLTIQRTQQEDSAVYLCATQRQVNNQPQHFGDGTRLSIL.

The V gene is TRBV10-3, the J gene TRBJ2-1; no clear D gene. From germline, CDR1 is ENHRY and CDR2 SYGVKD. The CDR3 covers 12 residues. V shed 2 bases and J shed 8 bases, with 7 bases lying between them. DNA of the CDR3: TGTGCCATCAGTGAGCCTGTCGATGAGCAGTTCTTC. It specifies CAISEPVDEQFF.

This clonotype was detected many times. V usage is TRBV10-3 and J usage is TRBJ2-3, with TRBD2 matching over 7 bases. This CDR3 has 15 residues. CDR1 is ENHRY and CDR2 is SYGVKD in the germline V gene. J lost 3 bases, V lost 6 bases, and 9 bases had no gene match. This CDR3 reads CAISFGLESTDTQYF. The CDR3 region has the DNA TGTGCCATCAGCTTCGGACTAGAGTCTACAGATACGCAGTATTTT.

The chain carries TRBV5-1 and TRBJ2-6; no reliable D call. The V end lost 0 bases, the J end lost 4 bases, and 8 bases lay between the germline ends. Germline CDR1 SGHRS, CDR2 YFSETQ. The CDR3 totals 15 residues. Here the CDR3 reads CASSLDTSGANVLTF. The DNA of the CDR3 is TGCGCCAGCAGCTTGGACACCTCGGGGGCCAACGTCCTGACTTTC.

Many counts were recorded for this clonotype. The CDR3 reads CASSSAGQFPTDTQYF. In DNA form, the CDR3 reads TGTGCCAGCAGCTCGGCGGGACAGTTCCCCACAGATACGCAGTATTTT. V usage is TRBV7-8 and J usage is TRBJ2-3, with D tentatively TRBD1 (7 bases). The V and J ends lost 4 bases and 2 bases respectively, with 16 bases between them. CDR1 and CDR2 (germline): SGHVS, FQNEAQ. The CDR3 has 16 residues.